The following is a T cell receptor (beta chain) sequence with its context. The data are from a study of blood T cell repertoires in COVID-19. There are 14 residues in the CDR3. Germline V gene data show CDR1 as MDHEN and CDR2 as SYDVKM. V trimming: 10 bases; J trimming: 5 bases; junction bases outside the gene matches: 7. The data were produced by immunoSEQ multiplex PCR, yet TCRdb's version contains in-frame clones alone and is incomplete. Here the sample spans more than 350,000 clones, approximately 90% being singletons. Material: PBMCs or T cells enriched from blood (not recorded which). The receptor comes from a man aged 18 to 30 who had recovered from COVID-19. The V call is TRBV28, the J call TRBJ2-2; 10 bases are a match to TRBD1. CDR3 in amino acids: CATRQGARTGELFF. DNA of the CDR3: TGTGCCACCCGACAGGGGGCAAGGACCGGGGAGCTGTTTTTT.